What follows are 8 T cell receptor beta chains derived from one specimen sequenced in a study of CD8 T cells in ankylosing spondylitis (dated by TCRdb to about 2017). Here is what the overall study found, with its caveats: A TCR beta motif of roughly 8 highly homologous amino acid variants appeared characteristic of blood from ankylosing spondylitis patients.

No antigen has been assigned to these receptors. Library preparation was by 5' RACE. TCRdb shows the sequencer as Illumina HiSeq 2500. TCRdb reprocessing: public reads trimmed at Q25 with fastp, clones called with MiXCR, in-frame beta chains kept. Under each unique CDR3 protein, matching rows form one entry showing the most common genes and DNA. Counted in this sample were a few hundred thousand distinct CDR3 sequences; 6% to 8% of them appeared once. Approximately 15% of the sample is taken by the ten largest. Material for sequencing was blood, either unsorted or a sorted T cell fraction (not recorded which). These receptors all stem from a male donor with ankylosing spondylitis.

V and J are TRBV6-2 or TRBV6-3 and TRBJ2-7; the match to TRBD2 covers 11 bases. The CDR3 length is 15 residues. The trim removed 6 bases at V and 6 bases at J, leaving 10 bases unmatched. Germline lookup yields CDR1 MNHEY and CDR2 SVGEGT. DNA of the CDR3: TGTGCCAGCAGCCCGGCAACTAGCGGGAGTCGCGAGCAGTACTTC. Protein: CASSPATSGSREQYF.

This clonotype came up many times. The chain uses TRBV2 and TRBJ2-7; possible D gene TRBD1, 5 bases. Deletions cut 3 bases from V and 6 bases from J, with 9 bases between. This CDR3 contains 12 residues. The germline CDR1 and CDR2 sequences are SNHLY and FYNNEI. CDR3 sequence reads: CASSDPGIEQYF. In DNA form, the CDR3 reads TGTGCCAGCAGTGATCCAGGGATCGAGCAGTACTTC.

This clonotype was detected many times. V is TRBV11-2 and J is TRBJ2-2; 8 bases are shared with TRBD2. Trimming at V came to 3 bases and at J to 7 bases, leaving 4 bases not matched to a gene. The CDR3 covers 14 residues. Germline V gives CDR1 SGHAT, CDR2 FQNNGV. In DNA, the CDR3 is TGTGCCAGCAGCTTGGTTAGCGGGGACGGGGAGCTGTTTTTT. Its translation is CASSLVSGDGELFF.

This clonotype occurred a few times. The J gene is TRBJ2-2, the V gene TRBV4-2, with D maybe TRBD2 (6 bases). CDR1 is LGHNA, CDR2 YNFKEQ, per germline. The CDR3 runs to 16 residues. With 1 base removed from V and 8 bases from J, the gap between germline ends came to 17 bases. The CDR3 reads CASSQGFSGSRGELFF. The CDR3, as DNA: TGTGCCAGCAGCCAAGGGTTTAGCGGCAGCCGAGGGGAGCTGTTTTTT.

This chain links TRBV5-8 with TRBJ1-5; TRBD1 is a possible D gene (5 bases). The V end was cut by 4 bases, the J end by 0 bases, with 14 bases between. The V gene's germline CDR1 is SGHTS and CDR2 YDEGEE. CDR3 length equals 16 residues. CDR3 residues: CASSLLRGYSNQPQHF. CDR3 DNA sequence: TGTGCCAGCAGCCTCCTTAGGGGATATAGCAATCAGCCCCAGCATTTT.

The table lists this clonotype with many counts. This sequence joins TRBV28 and TRBJ2-7; 12 positions agree with TRBD2. The trim removed 2 bases at V and 5 bases at J, leaving 4 bases unmatched. Germline assignment: CDR1 MDHEN and CDR2 SYDVKM. This CDR3 comprises 15 residues. The CDR3 reads CASSLTSGRIDEQYF. The CDR3 region has the DNA TGTGCCAGCAGTTTAACTAGCGGGAGGATCGACGAGCAGTACTTC.

This clonotype was detected ten times or more. The rearrangement joins TRBV7-2 to TRBJ2-5, with a tentative D call TRBD1 (6 bases). Trimming removed 1 base at V and 2 bases at J, with 17 bases between. The length of the CDR3 is 17 residues. Germline V gene data show CDR1 as SGHTA and CDR2 as FQGNSA. The CDR3 reads CASSLVFSPQGQETQYF. CDR3 coding DNA: TGTGCCAGCAGCTTAGTGTTCTCTCCGCAGGGGCAAGAGACCCAGTACTTC.

In this sample, this clonotype turned up a few times. V is TRBV21-1 and J is TRBJ1-2; the D segment call TRBD1 is taken from the table without a DNA check. TRBV21-1 is termed a pseudogene. The CDR3 loop spans 12 amino acids. CDR3 DNA sequence: TGTGCCAGCAGCATGGGGCCTTATGGCTACACCTTC. Protein sequence: CASSMGPYGYTF.